A selection of T cell receptor beta chains follows, all from one sample in a study of spatial heterogeneity in lung cancer. TCRdb re-analysed the 5' RACE reads in MiXCR, keeping a single row per CDR3 protein. Among about 87,000 distinct CDR3 sequences, around 19% were seen once, and the ten largest hold less than 25%. The source was PBMCs, collected at follow-up. These receptors came from a male donor with early-stage non-small cell lung cancer. Each CDR3 is given with its conserved first and last residue. The D gene is left open where the match is weak. Some rows mark clone size as missing; the rest say once, few, many or name a class of expanded clone.

v_call	j_call	d_call	clone_size	cdr3_nt	cdr3_aa
TRBV11-2	TRBJ1-1	.	once	TGTGCCAGCAGCTTAGTTTCGGGGTTCCGTACTGAAGCTTTCTTT	CASSLVSGFRTEAFF
TRBV7-2	TRBJ2-4	TRBD2	.	TGTGCCAGCAGCTTAGAGGTGGGAGGGATAAAAAACATTCAGTACTTC	CASSLEVGGIKNIQYF
TRBV2	TRBJ1-5	TRBD1	few	TGTGCCAGCAGCCTACAGGGGAACAATCAGCCCCAGCATTTT	CASSLQGNNQPQHF
TRBV6-5	TRBJ2-1	TRBD1	.	TGTGCCAGCAGTCAGGGACAGGGGCCCTACAATGAGCAGTTCTTC	CASSQGQGPYNEQFF
TRBV12-3/TRBV12-4	TRBJ1-2	.	few	TGTGCCAGCAGTTTAGTACAGGGAGGTCCTTACGGCTACACCTTC	CASSLVQGGPYGYTF
TRBV6-5	TRBJ2-3	.	.	TGTGCCAGCAGTTTCGTGTCCGAAAGCACAGATACGCAGTATTTT	CASSFVSESTDTQYF
TRBV7-9	TRBJ2-1	.	.	TGTGCCAGCACTCCCGGCAATGAGCAGTTCTTC	CASTPGNEQFF
TRBV3-1	TRBJ1-6	.	.	TGTGCCAGCAGCCTTACAGGGTTCGGTAATTCACCCCTCCACTTT	CASSLTGFGNSPLHF
TRBV18	TRBJ1-3	.	.	TGTGCCAGCTCACCCGACAGGCACTCTGGAAACACCATATATTTT	CASSPDRHSGNTIYF
TRBV10-2	TRBJ1-1	.	.	TGCGCCAGCAGTGAGGGGGCCACCTGGCAGGTAGAAGCTTTCTTT	CASSEGATWQVEAFF
TRBV4-1	TRBJ2-1	TRBD2	.	TGCGCCAGCAGCCGACCTAGCGGGAGATCCTACAATGAGCAGTTCTTC	CASSRPSGRSYNEQFF
TRBV6-5	TRBJ1-1	.	few	TGTGCCAGCAGTTACTCGTCAGCCATGAACACTGAAGCTTTCTTT	CASSYSSAMNTEAFF
TRBV5-1	TRBJ2-7	.	.	TGCGCCAGCAGCTTGGCCCTTCGTGAGCAGTACTTC	CASSLALREQYF
TRBV6-5	TRBJ2-2	TRBD2	.	TGTGCCAGCAGTTCCCCAGCGGGGGCTTACGGCGGGGAGCTGTTTTTT	CASSSPAGAYGGELFF
TRBV20-1	TRBJ1-5	TRBD1	few	TGCAGTGCAAGTCCCGGGACAGGCTATAGCAATCAGCCCCAGCATTTT	CSASPGTGYSNQPQHF
TRBV7-2	TRBJ2-4	.	.	TGTGCCAGCAGCTTTGGGCCCTCTTGGGGGAAAAACATTCAGTACTTC	CASSFGPSWGKNIQYF
TRBV24-1	TRBJ2-2	TRBD1	few	TGTGCCACCAGTGATCAAGGACAGGGTGGGACCGGGGAGCTGTTTTTT	CATSDQGQGGTGELFF
TRBV6-5	TRBJ2-7	TRBD2	many	TGTGCCAGCAGTTCAGGCGGGGGAGGCTCCTACGAGCAGTACTTC	CASSSGGGGSYEQYF
TRBV5-1	TRBJ1-1	TRBD1	few	TGCGCCAGCAGCCGCGGACAGGGAGCTGAAGCTTTCTTT	CASSRGQGAEAFF
TRBV20-1	TRBJ1-2	.	few	TGCAGTGCTACCCGCAGGAACTATGGCTACACCTTC	CSATRRNYGYTF
TRBV11-2	TRBJ2-3	.	few	TGTGCCAGCAGCTTAGTGGGGGAGGCAGATACGCAGTATTTT	CASSLVGEADTQYF
TRBV14	TRBJ1-1	.	.	TGTGCCAGCAGCCAAGAACAGGGAATAACTTTCTTT	CASSQEQGITFF
TRBV20-1	TRBJ2-7	TRBD1	few	TGCAGTGCCTGGGACAGCAGAGAGCAGTACTTC	CSAWDSREQYF
TRBV14	TRBJ1-6	TRBD1	.	TGTGCCAGCAGCCGCACCACGACAGGGAATAATTCACCCCTCCACTTT	CASSRTTTGNNSPLHF
TRBV7-7	TRBJ2-5	.	.	TGTGCCAGCAGCTTAGAGGCAAGACCCCAAGAGACCCAGTACTTC	CASSLEARPQETQYF
TRBV29-1	TRBJ1-1	.	few	TGCAGCGGGACAGAATACATGAACACTGAAGCTTTCTTT	CSGTEYMNTEAFF
TRBV19	TRBJ1-6	TRBD1	.	TGTGCCAGTAGCCCTAGCCGGGACAGGGGGCGGAATTCACCCCTCCACTTT	CASSPSRDRGRNSPLHF
TRBV7-9	TRBJ1-6	.	.	TGTGCCAGCAGCTTAAGCATCCGTTCATCACCCCTCCACTTT	CASSLSIRSSPLHF
TRBV6-5	TRBJ2-1	.	.	TGTGCCAGCAGTTCCCATCGAAGGGGTCGGGAGGGCGCCAGGGGGGAGCAGTTCTTC	CASSSHRRGREGARGEQFF
TRBV18	TRBJ1-1	TRBD1	few	TGTGCCAGCTCACACCTGACAGGGGGGAACACTGAAGCTTTCTTT	CASSHLTGGNTEAFF
TRBV5-5	TRBJ1-1	.	few	TGTGCCAGCAGCTTAGGGGGGTTCACTGAAGCTTTCTTT	CASSLGGFTEAFF
TRBV24-1	TRBJ2-1	TRBD2	.	TGTGCCACCAGTGACGCTAGCGGGAGGGGTAACAATGAGCAGTTCTTC	CATSDASGRGNNEQFF
TRBV12-3/TRBV12-4	TRBJ1-2	.	few	TGTGCCAGCAGTTTAGCCACAGGGAAGGGGCGCTACTATGGCTACACCTTC	CASSLATGKGRYYGYTF
TRBV6-5	TRBJ2-7	TRBD2	few	TGTGCCAGCAGTTACGCTCTTCTCCGGACTAGCGGGGGTCGAGGGTTCGAGCAGTACTTC	CASSYALLRTSGGRGFEQYF
TRBV10-1	TRBJ2-7	.	.	TGCGCCAGCAGTGAGTCGCAGGGAAGGGGCGAGCAGTACTTC	CASSESQGRGEQYF
TRBV6-5	TRBJ2-4	TRBD1	.	TGTGCCAGCACCGGCCAGACAGGGGCTACATCCAAAAACATTCAGTACTTC	CASTGQTGATSKNIQYF
TRBV24-1	TRBJ1-2	.	.	TGTGCCACCAGTCCCCAGGGTTCCGATGGCTACACCTTC	CATSPQGSDGYTF
TRBV7-9	TRBJ2-3	TRBD1	few	TGTGCCAGCGCCAATGACAGGGGCCCCGATACGCAGTATTTT	CASANDRGPDTQYF